This note documents a single T cell receptor (beta chain) sequence. What this receptor recognizes is not known. No quality values exist for individual bases; no much larger clone is one base distant. These data are taken from a study of blood T cell repertoires in COVID-19 (dated by TCRdb to between 2020 and 2021). Background for the entire study: Samples from collaborators originated in the United States, Italy and Spain and spanned both the acute and convalescent phases of COVID-19. The material from the prospective study consisted of cDNA or gDNA derived from T cells, B-cell-depleted T cells, or PBMCs. Subjects who had been exposed to COVID-19, were actively infected with it, or had recovered from it provided the deeply sampled blood TCRbeta repertoires that made up the dataset. The repertoires were released in a freely available public database intended as a resource for research on the immune response to SARS-CoV-2. Samples came from the ongoing ImmuneRACE study (first 160 participants) plus 1,254 subjects from 6 global collaborators. Sample metadata almost always included a de-identified subject ID, COVID-19 status, age in years and sex. HLA class I and class II types, where available, came from metadata supplied by the sample provider rather than from assay-based typing.

TCRbeta CDR3 regions were amplified from genomic DNA by means of the immunoSEQ Assay, a bias-controlled multiplex PCR. In the original analysis: The number of nucleated cells in each sample was estimated by amplification of reference gene primers within the assay. To quantify the absolute abundance of each unique TCRbeta CDR3 rearrangement, sequence reads were collapsed and filtered. For each sample, productive Simpson clonality was calculated as the square root of Simpson's diversity index across productive rearrangements. TCRdb re-hosts the immuneACCESS table, in-frame sequences only. Its copies lack some clones; in the studies checked, an unresolved V gene accounts for under half of them, and the cause for the rest is not known. That table supplies the V and J calls and clone size; D and trimming were determined from the DNA. The sample table records 120,000 to 150,000 clones; over 75% of these occur just once. The ten biggest clones cover around 13% of the sample.

Here V drops 2 bases and J drops 5 bases, and the junction holds 6 bases not matched to any gene. Its CDR3 holds 14 amino acids, cysteine through phenylalanine. Of the read, only the CDR3 DNA is kept; its 42 bases are in frame from base 1. Broader findings and caveats from the paper: The quantity of clinical and demographic metadata differed by source and by participant and was supplied without curation.

The collaborating institutions used their own protocols to collect whole blood in K2EDTA tubes. For TCRbeta analysis, collaborators shipped samples as frozen whole blood, isolated PBMCs, or DNA extracted from either of those sample types. Sequencing used peripheral blood. This chain is built from TRBV23-1 and TRBJ2-7; 7 middle bases align to TRBD1. TRBV23-1 is designated an ORF whose function remains uncertain. This TCR came from a man between 60 and 75 years old with active or convalescent COVID-19. The CDR3: CASSQHRGTHEQYF. The DNA sequence is given as TGCGCCAGCAGTCAACACAGGGGTACACACGAGCAGTACTTC.